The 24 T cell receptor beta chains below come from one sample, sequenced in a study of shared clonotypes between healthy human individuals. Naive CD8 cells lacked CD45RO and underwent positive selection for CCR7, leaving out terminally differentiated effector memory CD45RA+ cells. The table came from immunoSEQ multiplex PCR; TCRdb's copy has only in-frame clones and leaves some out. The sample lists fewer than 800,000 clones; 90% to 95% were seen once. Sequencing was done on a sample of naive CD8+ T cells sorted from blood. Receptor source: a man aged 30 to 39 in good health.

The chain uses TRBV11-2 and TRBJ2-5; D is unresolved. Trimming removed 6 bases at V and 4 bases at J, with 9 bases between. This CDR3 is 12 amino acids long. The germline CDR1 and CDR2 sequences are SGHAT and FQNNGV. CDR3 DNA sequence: TGTGCCAGCAGGGCCCATGGAGAGACCCAGTACTTC. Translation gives CASRAHGETQYF.

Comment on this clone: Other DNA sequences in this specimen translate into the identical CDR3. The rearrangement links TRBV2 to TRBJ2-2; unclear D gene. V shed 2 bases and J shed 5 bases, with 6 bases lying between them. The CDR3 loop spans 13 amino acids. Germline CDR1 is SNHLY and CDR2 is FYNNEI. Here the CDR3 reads CASSEKGTGELFF. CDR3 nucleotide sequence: TGTGCCAGCAGTGAAAAGGGTACCGGGGAGCTGTTTTTT.

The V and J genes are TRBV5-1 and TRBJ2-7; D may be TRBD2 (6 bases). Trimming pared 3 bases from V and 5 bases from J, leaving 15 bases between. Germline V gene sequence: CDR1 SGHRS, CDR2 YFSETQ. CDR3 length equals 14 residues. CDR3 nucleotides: TGCGCCAGCAGCTCAGGTTGGGGGGACGACGAGCAGTACTTC. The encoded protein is CASSSGWGDDEQYF. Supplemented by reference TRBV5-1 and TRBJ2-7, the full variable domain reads KAGVTQTPRYLIKTRGQQVTLSCSPISGHRSVSWYQQTPGQGLQFLFEYFSETQRNKGNFPGRFSGRQFSNSRSEMNVSTLELGDSALYLCASSSGWGDDEQYFGPGTRLTVT.

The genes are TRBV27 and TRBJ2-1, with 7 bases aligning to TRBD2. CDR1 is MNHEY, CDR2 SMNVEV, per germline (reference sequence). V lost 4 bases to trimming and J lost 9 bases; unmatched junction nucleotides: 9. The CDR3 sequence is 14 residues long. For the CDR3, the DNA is TGTGCCAGCAGTTCGATAGGACTAGGTGCTGAGCAGTTCTTC. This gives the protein CASSSIGLGAEQFF.

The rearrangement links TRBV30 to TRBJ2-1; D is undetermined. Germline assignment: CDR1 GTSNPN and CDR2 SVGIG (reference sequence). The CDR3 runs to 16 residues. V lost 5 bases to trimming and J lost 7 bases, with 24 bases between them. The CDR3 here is CAWAPRAVHPPNEQFF. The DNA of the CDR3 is TGTGCCTGGGCCCCAAGGGCAGTCCACCCCCCTAATGAGCAGTTCTTC.

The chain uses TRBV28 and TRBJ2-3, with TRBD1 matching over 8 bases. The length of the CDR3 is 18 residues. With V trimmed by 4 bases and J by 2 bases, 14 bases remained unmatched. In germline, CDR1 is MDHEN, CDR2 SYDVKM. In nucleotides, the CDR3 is TGTGCCAGCAGTTCCCCCTCAGGGGGCCGTATTATCACAGATACGCAGTATTTT. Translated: CASSSPSGGRIITDTQYF.

CDR3 nucleotide sequence: TGTGCCAGCAGCCCCATTCTAGCGGAGAGCTCCTACGAGCAGTACTTC. Protein: CASSPILAESSYEQYF. The chain uses TRBV6-6 and TRBJ2-7; TRBD2 matches 7 bases. Per the germline V gene, CDR1 is MNHNY and CDR2 is SVGAGI (reference sequence). With 6 bases clipped from V and 0 bases from J, the junction kept 11 bases outside the gene matches. This CDR3 spans 16 amino acids.

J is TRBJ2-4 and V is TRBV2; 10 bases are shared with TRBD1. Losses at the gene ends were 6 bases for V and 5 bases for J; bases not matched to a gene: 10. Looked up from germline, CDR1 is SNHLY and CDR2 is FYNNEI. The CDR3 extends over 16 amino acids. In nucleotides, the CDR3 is TGTGCCAGCAGAGGGAGACAGGGGGCTTTCCAAAACATTCAGTACTTC. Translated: CASRGRQGAFQNIQYF.

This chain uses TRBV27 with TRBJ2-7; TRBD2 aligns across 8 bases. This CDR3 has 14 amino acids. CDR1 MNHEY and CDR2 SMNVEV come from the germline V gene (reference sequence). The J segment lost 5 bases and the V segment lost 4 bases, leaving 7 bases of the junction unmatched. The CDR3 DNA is TGTGCCAGCAGTTCCGGGACTAGGGTGGACGAGCAGTACTTC. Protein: CASSSGTRVDEQYF.

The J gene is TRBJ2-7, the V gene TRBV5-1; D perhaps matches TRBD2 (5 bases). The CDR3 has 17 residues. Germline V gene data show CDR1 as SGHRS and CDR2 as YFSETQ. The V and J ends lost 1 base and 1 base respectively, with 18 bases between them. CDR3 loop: CASSLFFPGEFSYEQYF. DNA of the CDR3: TGCGCCAGCAGCTTGTTTTTCCCCGGGGAGTTTTCCTACGAGCAGTACTTC.

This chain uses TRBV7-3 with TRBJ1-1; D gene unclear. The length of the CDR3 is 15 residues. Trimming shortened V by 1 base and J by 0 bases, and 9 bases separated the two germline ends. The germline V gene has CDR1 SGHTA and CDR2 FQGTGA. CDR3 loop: CASSLRAFVNTEAFF. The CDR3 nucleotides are TGTGCCAGCAGCTTAAGGGCATTCGTGAACACTGAAGCTTTCTTT.

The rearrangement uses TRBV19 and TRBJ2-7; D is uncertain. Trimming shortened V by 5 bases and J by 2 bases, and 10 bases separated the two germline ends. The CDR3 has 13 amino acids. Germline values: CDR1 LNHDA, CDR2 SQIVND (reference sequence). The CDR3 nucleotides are TGTGCCAGTAGTGAAGGTCCAGCCTACGAGCAGTACTTC. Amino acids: CASSEGPAYEQYF.

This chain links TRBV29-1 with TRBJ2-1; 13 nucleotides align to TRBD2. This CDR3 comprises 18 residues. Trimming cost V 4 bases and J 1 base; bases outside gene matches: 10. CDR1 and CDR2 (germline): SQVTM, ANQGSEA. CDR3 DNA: TGCAGCGTTGTGGGACTAGCGGGGAAGGGAGGGTCCTACAATGAGCAGTTCTTC. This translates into CSVVGLAGKGGSYNEQFF.

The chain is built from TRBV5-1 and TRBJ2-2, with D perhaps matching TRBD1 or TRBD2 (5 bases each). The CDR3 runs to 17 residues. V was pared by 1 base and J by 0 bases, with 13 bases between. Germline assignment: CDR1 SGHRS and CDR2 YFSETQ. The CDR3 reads CASSLWDGIANTGELFF. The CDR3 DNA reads TGCGCCAGCAGCTTGTGGGACGGAATCGCGAACACCGGGGAGCTGTTTTTT.

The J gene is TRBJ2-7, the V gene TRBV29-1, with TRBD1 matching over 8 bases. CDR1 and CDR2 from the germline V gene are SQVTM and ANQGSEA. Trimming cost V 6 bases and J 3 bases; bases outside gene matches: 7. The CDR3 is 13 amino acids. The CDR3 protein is CSVSGQGLYEQYF. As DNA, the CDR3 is TGCAGCGTCAGCGGACAGGGCCTCTACGAGCAGTACTTC.

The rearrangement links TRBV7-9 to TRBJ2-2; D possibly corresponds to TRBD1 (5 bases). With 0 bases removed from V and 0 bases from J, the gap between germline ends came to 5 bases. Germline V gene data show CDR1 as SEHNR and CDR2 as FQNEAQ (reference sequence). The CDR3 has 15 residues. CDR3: CASSLARANTGELFF. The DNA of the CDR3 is TGTGCCAGCAGCTTAGCCAGGGCGAACACCGGGGAGCTGTTTTTT.

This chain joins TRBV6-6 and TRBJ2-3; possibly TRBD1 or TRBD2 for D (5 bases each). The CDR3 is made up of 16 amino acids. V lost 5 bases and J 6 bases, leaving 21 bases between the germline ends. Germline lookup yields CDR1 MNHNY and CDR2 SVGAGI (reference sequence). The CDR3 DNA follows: TGTGCCAGCAGTCGCAATTCAGTCGAGGGGCGTGATACGCAGTATTTT. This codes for CASSRNSVEGRDTQYF.

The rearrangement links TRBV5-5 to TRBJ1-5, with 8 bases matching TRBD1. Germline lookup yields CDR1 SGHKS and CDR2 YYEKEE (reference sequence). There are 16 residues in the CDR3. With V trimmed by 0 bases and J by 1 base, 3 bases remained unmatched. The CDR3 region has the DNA TGTGCCAGCAGCTTGGAAAGGACAGGGAGCAATCAGCCCCAGCATTTT. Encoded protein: CASSLERTGSNQPQHF.

The CDR3: CASSHVQGTGYGYTF. The DNA for the CDR3 is TGCGCCAGCAGCCACGTACAGGGGACTGGCTATGGCTACACCTTC. The chain combines TRBV4-1 with TRBJ1-2, with TRBD1 identical over 7 bases. The V gene's germline CDR1 is MGHRA and CDR2 YSYEKL. The CDR3 covers 15 residues. V lost 3 bases to trimming and J lost 4 bases; unmatched junction nucleotides: 8.

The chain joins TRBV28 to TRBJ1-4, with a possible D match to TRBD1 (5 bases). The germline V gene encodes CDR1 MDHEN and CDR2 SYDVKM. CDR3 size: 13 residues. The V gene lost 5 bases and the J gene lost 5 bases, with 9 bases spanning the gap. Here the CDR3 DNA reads TGTGCCAGCAGTCAACAGGAGAATGAAAAACTGTTTTTT. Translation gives CASSQQENEKLFF.

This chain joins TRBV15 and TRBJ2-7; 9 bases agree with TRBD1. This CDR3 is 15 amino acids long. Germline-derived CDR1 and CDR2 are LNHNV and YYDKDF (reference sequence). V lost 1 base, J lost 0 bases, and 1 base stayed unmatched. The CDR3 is CATSRATGGSYEQYF. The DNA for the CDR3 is TGTGCCACCAGCAGAGCGACAGGGGGCTCCTACGAGCAGTACTTC.

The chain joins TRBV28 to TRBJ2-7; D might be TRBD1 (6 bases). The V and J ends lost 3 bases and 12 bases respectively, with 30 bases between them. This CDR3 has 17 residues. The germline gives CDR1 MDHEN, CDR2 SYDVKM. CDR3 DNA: TGTGCCAGCAGTTTCTCCGTAGCCGGGACATGGTTGGACTTGCCGTACTTC. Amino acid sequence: CASSFSVAGTWLDLPYF.

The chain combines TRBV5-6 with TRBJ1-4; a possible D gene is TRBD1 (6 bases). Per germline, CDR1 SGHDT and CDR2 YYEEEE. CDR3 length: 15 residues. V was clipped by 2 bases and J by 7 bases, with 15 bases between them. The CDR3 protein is CASSLQQGWSEKLFF. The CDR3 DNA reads TGTGCCAGCAGCTTACAACAGGGTTGGAGTGAAAAACTGTTTTTT.

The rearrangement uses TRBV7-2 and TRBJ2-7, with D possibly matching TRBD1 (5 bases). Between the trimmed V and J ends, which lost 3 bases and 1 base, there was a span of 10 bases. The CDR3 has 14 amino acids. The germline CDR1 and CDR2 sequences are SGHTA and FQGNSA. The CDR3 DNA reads TGTGCCAGCAGCTTCTTCCAGGGATCCTACGAGCAGTACTTC. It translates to CASSFFQGSYEQYF.